A single sample is the source of the 18 T cell receptor beta chains below, sequenced in a study of radiotherapy plus CTLA-4 blockade in lung cancer. The assay was immunoSEQ multiplex PCR, and TCRdb's table has in-frame clones only and misses some. Seen here are about 47,000 clones, roughly three quarters observed once, and the top ten hold 8.3%. The sample consisted of peripheral blood, taken from a patient treated with radiotherapy plus ipilimumab. The receptors derive from a human donor with non-small cell lung cancer who had stable disease on radiotherapy plus ipilimumab.

This clone was observed a few times. The chain uses TRBV4-3 and TRBJ1-1, with TRBD1 matching over 9 bases. Per the germline V gene, CDR1 is LGHNA and CDR2 is YSLEER. V dropped 1 base and J dropped 3; count of bases not matched to a gene: 12. This CDR3 is built from 18 residues. The CDR3 reads CASSQGIGTGSMDTEAFF. The CDR3 DNA follows: TGCGCCAGCAGCCAAGGTATAGGGACAGGGAGTATGGACACTGAAGCTTTCTTT.

This clone has a handful of counts. The chain has TRBV13 and TRBJ1-2; D is perhaps TRBD1 (6 bases). Germline V gene lookup returns CDR1 PRHDT and CDR2 FYEKMQ (reference sequence). Trimming removed 6 bases at V and 3 bases at J, with 14 bases between. The CDR3 is made up of 14 amino acids. CDR3 protein: CASSEGAGDYGYTF. The CDR3 bases are TGTGCCAGCAGTGAAGGGGCAGGGGACTATGGCTACACCTTC.

The chain uses TRBV28 and TRBJ2-5, with 7 bases identical to TRBD1. Germline V gene data show CDR1 as MDHEN and CDR2 as SYDVKM. After removal of 2 bases from V and 3 bases from J, the junction contained 6 bases not matched to a gene. The CDR3 contains 15 residues. The CDR3 loop is CASSLLDRVEETQYF. CDR3 in DNA: TGTGCCAGCAGTTTACTCGACAGGGTGGAAGAGACCCAGTACTTC.

The chain has TRBV4-1 and TRBJ1-1; D may be TRBD1 (5 bases). Trimming took 7 bases from V and 4 from J, leaving 13 bases between them. The CDR3 covers 13 residues. Germline values: CDR1 MGHRA, CDR2 YSYEKL. The CDR3 region has the DNA TGCGCCAGCACCGGGGAAGGGGTCACTGAAGCTTTCTTT. Amino acid sequence: CASTGEGVTEAFF.

This clone was seen once. This rearrangement joins TRBV15 to TRBJ2-7; TRBD2 might be the D (6 bases). The CDR3 contains 14 residues. Germline V CDR1 and CDR2: LNHNV, YYDKDF (reference sequence). The V end lost 3 bases, the J end lost 4 bases, and 13 bases lay between the germline ends. CDR3 DNA sequence: TGTGCCACCAGCAGGGGGACTCCCGGGTACGAGCAGTACGTC. This codes for CATSRGTPGYEQYV.

CDR3 nucleotides: TGCGCCAGCAGCCAGGCTTCGGTGGGAGGGGGCCTAACGAATGGCTACACCTTC. It codes for CASSQASVGGGLTNGYTF. The chain joins TRBV4-3 to TRBJ1-2; TRBD1 agrees at 7 bases. Germline CDR1 and CDR2: LGHNA and YSLEER. The V and J ends lost 3 bases and 6 bases, in that order; junction bases with no gene match: 19. The CDR3 runs 18 residues.

The chain has TRBV9 and TRBJ2-2, with TRBD2 as a possible D gene (7 bases). The V gene lost 4 bases and the J gene lost 1 base, with 17 bases spanning the gap. CDR1 SGDLS and CDR2 YYNGEE come from the germline V gene. The CDR3 covers 17 residues. CDR3 sequence (DNA): TGTGCCAGCAGCCACCGGGGGGCAGCCGTGAACACCGGGGAGCTGTTTTTT. Translating gives CASSHRGAAVNTGELFF.

The chain links TRBV2 to TRBJ1-1; no definite D call. This CDR3 is built from 11 residues. Trimming stripped 6 bases from V and 2 bases from J, with 4 bases between. Germline CDR1 SNHLY, CDR2 FYNNEI. CDR3 DNA: TGTGCCAGCAGAGCCAACACTGAAGCTTTCTTT. Its protein product is CASRANTEAFF.

The chain couples TRBV29-1 to TRBJ1-1; possibly TRBD1 for D (5 bases). This CDR3 has 14 amino acids. CDR1 SQVTM and CDR2 ANQGSEA come from the germline V gene. Trimming pared 3 bases from V and 4 bases from J, leaving 15 bases between. The DNA of the CDR3 is TGCAGCGTTGATCAAGCGGGGGGTCCCACTGAAGCTTTCTTT. Residues: CSVDQAGGPTEAFF.

The rearrangement joins TRBV19 to TRBJ2-5; 9 bases fit TRBD1. The CDR3 has 14 amino acids. Germline V gene data show CDR1 as LNHDA and CDR2 as SQIVND (reference sequence). V shed 1 base, J shed 6 bases, and the junction held 3 bases outside the gene matches. CDR3 sequence: CASSIVGQGKTQYF. CDR3 DNA sequence: TGTGCCAGTAGTATAGTGGGACAGGGTAAGACCCAGTACTTC.

This clone was recorded a few times. The J gene is TRBJ1-1, the V gene TRBV2, with TRBD1 matching 9 bases. Trimming took 6 bases from V and 1 from J; bases not matched to a gene: 3. Germline values: CDR1 SNHLY, CDR2 FYNNEI. This CDR3 is 14 amino acids long. The CDR3 sequence is CASRATGGNTEAFF. For the CDR3, the DNA is TGTGCCAGCAGGGCGACAGGGGGGAACACTGAAGCTTTCTTT.

This clone was seen more than once but under ten times. The V and J genes are TRBV28 and TRBJ1-2; no reliable D call. The germline V and J ends were trimmed by 2 bases and 1 base, with 14 bases remaining between them. Per germline, CDR1 MDHEN and CDR2 SYDVKM. This CDR3 is built from 16 residues. The CDR3 here is CASSLRAGGFNYGYTF. The CDR3 bases are TGTGCCAGCAGTTTAAGGGCAGGCGGGTTTAACTATGGCTACACCTTC.

This clone showed up just once. The chain recombines TRBV25-1 with TRBJ1-2; D remains unclear. This CDR3 comprises 15 residues. The germline V and J ends were trimmed by 0 bases and 8 bases, with 16 bases remaining between them. CDR1 MGHDK and CDR2 SYGVNS come from the germline V gene. CDR3: CASSEYTIAGRGYTF. CDR3 in DNA: TGTGCCAGCAGTGAATATACGATCGCCGGGCGAGGCTACACCTTC.

The chain is built from TRBV19 and TRBJ2-5; 7 nucleotides agree with TRBD2. The V gene's germline CDR1 is LNHDA and CDR2 SQIVND (reference sequence). There are 14 residues in the CDR3. V shed 4 bases and J 7 bases; nucleotides not matched to a gene: 9. In nucleotides, the CDR3 is TGTGCCAGTAGTAATCTTCGGACGGGGGGGACCCAGTACTTC. It is translated as CASSNLRTGGTQYF.

Details on this clone: The identical CDR3 is also encoded by other nucleotide sequences in the sample. The chain joins TRBV7-2 to TRBJ1-2; D is uncertain. Germline values: CDR1 SGHTA, CDR2 FQGNSA. V was shortened by 1 base and J by 5 bases, with 5 bases between the two germline ends. CDR3 length equals 12 residues. This CDR3 is CASSLGGYGYTF. CDR3 sequence (DNA): TGTGCCAGCAGCTTAGGAGGGTATGGCTACACCTTC.

The gene calls are TRBV30 and TRBJ1-2; D is undetermined. This CDR3 region has 14 residues. Trimming stripped 3 bases from V and 0 bases from J, with 11 bases between. CDR1 GTSNPN and CDR2 SVGIG come from the germline V gene (reference sequence). CDR3: CAWRLHRTNYGYTF. The CDR3 DNA follows: TGTGCCTGGAGGTTACACCGAACTAACTATGGCTACACCTTC.

The V call is TRBV5-1, the J call TRBJ1-2; TRBD1 is a possible D gene (5 bases). Trimming stripped 7 bases from V and 6 bases from J, with 16 bases between. The germline gives CDR1 SGHRS, CDR2 YFSETQ. CDR3 length equals 13 residues. CDR3 residues: CASSPEGMDGYTF. The CDR3 nucleotides read TGCGCCAGCTCCCCGGAGGGGATGGATGGCTACACCTTC.

The rearrangement uses TRBV14 and TRBJ1-6; D is ambiguous. CDR1 is SGHDN, CDR2 FVKESK, per germline. The CDR3 length is 16 residues. Trimming shortened V by 3 bases and J by 3 bases, and 12 bases separated the two germline ends. The DNA of the CDR3 is TGTGCCAGCAGCCACGGTTATCGGGGCTATAATTCACCCCTCCACTTT. It encodes CASSHGYRGYNSPLHF.